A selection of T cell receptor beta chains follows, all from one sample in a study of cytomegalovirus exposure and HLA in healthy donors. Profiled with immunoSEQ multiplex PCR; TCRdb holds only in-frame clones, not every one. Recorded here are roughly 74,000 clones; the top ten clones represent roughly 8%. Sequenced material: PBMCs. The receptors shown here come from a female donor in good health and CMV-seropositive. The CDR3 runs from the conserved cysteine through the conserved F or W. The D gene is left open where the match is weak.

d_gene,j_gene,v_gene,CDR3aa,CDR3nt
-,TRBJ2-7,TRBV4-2,CASSPRWAAGEQYF,TGTGCCAGCAGCCCCCGGTGGGCCGCGGGCGAGCAGTACTTC
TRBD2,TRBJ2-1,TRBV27,CASSLGGREQFF,TGTGCCAGCAGTTTGGGCGGGAGGGAGCAGTTCTTC
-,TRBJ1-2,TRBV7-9,CASSLVEAQGGYTF,TGTGCCAGCAGCTTAGTCGAGGCCCAGGGGGGCTACACCTTC
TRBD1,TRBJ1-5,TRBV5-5,CASSPTGGSGNQPQHF,TGTGCCAGCAGCCCCACAGGGGGCTCGGGCAATCAGCCCCAGCATTTT
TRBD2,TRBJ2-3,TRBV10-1,CASSLAGGGDTQYF,TGCGCCAGCAGTCTAGCGGGGGGCGGCGATACGCAGTATTTT
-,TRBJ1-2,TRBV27,CASSLSRTPNYGYTF,TGTGCCAGCAGTTTATCCCGGACTCCGAACTATGGCTACACCTTC
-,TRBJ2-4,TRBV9,CASSGGSGLAKNIQYF,TGTGCCAGCAGCGGGGGGAGCGGGCTAGCCAAAAACATTCAGTACTTC
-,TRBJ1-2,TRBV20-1,CSARREGDYTF,TGCAGTGCTAGACGAGAGGGGGACTACACCTTC
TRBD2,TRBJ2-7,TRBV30,CAWSVGGGSYEQYF,TGTGCCTGGAGTGTCGGGGGGGGATCCTACGAGCAGTACTTC
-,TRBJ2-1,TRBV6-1,CASREDISQFF,TGTGCCAGCAGAGAGGACATATCGCAGTTCTTC
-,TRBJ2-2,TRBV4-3,CASSQDSGITGELFF,TGCGCCAGCAGCCAAGATTCGGGGATCACCGGGGAGCTGTTTTTT
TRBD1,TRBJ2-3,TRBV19,CASRVGQQVGTQYF,TGTGCCAGTAGGGTGGGACAGCAGGTCGGGACGCAGTATTTT
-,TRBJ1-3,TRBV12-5,CASGLNRQPESSGNTIYF,TGTGCTAGTGGTTTGAACCGACAGCCCGAATCCTCTGGAAACACCATATATTTT
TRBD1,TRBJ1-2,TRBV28,CASSSTGVVYTF,TGTGCCAGCAGTTCGACAGGGGTCGTCTACACCTTC
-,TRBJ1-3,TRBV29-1,CSVEGAGSGNTIYF,TGCAGCGTTGAAGGGGCAGGCTCTGGAAACACCATATATTTT
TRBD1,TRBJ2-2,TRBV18,CASSEFPTGSSAGELFF,TGTGCCAGCTCAGAGTTCCCGACAGGGAGTAGCGCCGGGGAGCTGTTTTTT
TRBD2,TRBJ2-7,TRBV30,CAWSVALAGVGRLGEQYF,TGTGCCTGGAGTGTTGCCCTAGCGGGAGTCGGGCGTTTGGGTGAGCAGTACTTC
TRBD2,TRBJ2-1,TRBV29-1,CSVEGLAGVRGEQFF,TGCAGCGTTGAGGGGCTAGCGGGAGTAAGAGGGGAGCAGTTCTTC
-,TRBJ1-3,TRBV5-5,CASSEPGGSTIYF,TGTGCCAGCAGCGAACCGGGGGGGAGCACCATATATTTT
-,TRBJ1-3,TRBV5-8,CASSLGGFSGNTIYF,TGTGCCAGCAGCTTGGGCGGCTTCTCTGGAAACACCATATATTTT
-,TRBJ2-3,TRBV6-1,CASSVTGIGASTDTQYF,TGTGCCAGCAGTGTTACAGGGATAGGGGCTAGCACAGATACGCAGTATTTT
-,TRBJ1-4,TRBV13,CASSWRINEKLFF,TGTGCCAGCAGCTGGCGGATTAATGAAAAACTGTTTTTT
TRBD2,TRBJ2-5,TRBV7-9,CASSGGGNGETQYF,TGTGCCAGCAGCGGCGGGGGGAATGGAGAGACCCAGTACTTC
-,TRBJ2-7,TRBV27,CASSSPPGEQYF,TGTGCCAGCAGTTCCCCCCCGGGGGAGCAGTACTTC
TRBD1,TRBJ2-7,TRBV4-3,CASSQGSGTAHEQYF,TGCGCCAGCAGCCAAGGATCCGGGACAGCCCACGAGCAGTACTTC
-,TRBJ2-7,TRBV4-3,CASSQEVQGSKTPSYEQYF,TGCGCCAGCAGCCAAGAAGTGCAGGGATCAAAGACCCCATCCTACGAGCAGTACTTC
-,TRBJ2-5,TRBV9,CASSSPDTGPKETQYF,TGTGCCAGCAGCTCACCAGACACAGGGCCTAAAGAGACCCAGTACTTC
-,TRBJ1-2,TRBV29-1,CSVVNRAALGYTF,TGCAGCGTTGTAAACAGGGCGGCTCTAGGCTACACCTTC
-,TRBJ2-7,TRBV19,CASKRENSYEQYF,TGTGCCAGTAAGAGGGAGAACTCCTACGAGCAGTACTTC
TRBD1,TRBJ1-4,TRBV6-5,CASSYSIGTGVEKLFF,TGTGCCAGCAGTTACTCGATAGGGACAGGGGTGGAAAAACTGTTTTTT
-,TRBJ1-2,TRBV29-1,CSASDSNYGYTF,TGCAGCGCCTCGGACAGTAACTATGGCTACACCTTC
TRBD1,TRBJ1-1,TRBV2,CAIRQGAEAFF,TGTGCCATCCGACAGGGGGCGGAAGCTTTCTTT
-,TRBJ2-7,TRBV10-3,CATISGSSYEQYF,TGTGCCACGATTAGCGGAAGCTCCTACGAGCAGTACTTC
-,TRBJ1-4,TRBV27,CASSLREGEKLFF,TGTGCCAGCAGTTTACGGGAGGGCGAAAAACTGTTTTTT